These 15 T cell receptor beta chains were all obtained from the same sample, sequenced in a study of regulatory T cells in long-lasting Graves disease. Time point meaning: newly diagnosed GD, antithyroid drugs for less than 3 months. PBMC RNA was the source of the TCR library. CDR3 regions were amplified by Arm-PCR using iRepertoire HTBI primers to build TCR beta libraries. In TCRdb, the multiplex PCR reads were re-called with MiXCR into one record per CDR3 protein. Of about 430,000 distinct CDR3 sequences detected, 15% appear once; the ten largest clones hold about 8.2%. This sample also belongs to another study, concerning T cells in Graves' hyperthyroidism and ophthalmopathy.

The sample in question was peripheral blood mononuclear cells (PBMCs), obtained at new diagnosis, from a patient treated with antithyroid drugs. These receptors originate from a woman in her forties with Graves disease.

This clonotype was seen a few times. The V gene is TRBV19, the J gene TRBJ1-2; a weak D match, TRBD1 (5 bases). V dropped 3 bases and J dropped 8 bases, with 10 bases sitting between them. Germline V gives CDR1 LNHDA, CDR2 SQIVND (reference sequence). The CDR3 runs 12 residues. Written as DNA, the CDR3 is TGTGCCAGTAGTATCGGTGGGGACGGCTACACCTTC. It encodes CASSIGGDGYTF.

The CDR3 is CASSRGSSFYEQYF. The CDR3 DNA reads TGTGCCAGCAGTCGGGGAAGTTCCTTTTACGAGCAGTACTTC. The chain carries TRBV6-1 and TRBJ2-7, with D maybe TRBD2 (5 bases). Germline CDR1 reads MNHNS; CDR2 reads SASEGT. V lost 5 bases to trimming and J lost 4 bases, with 15 bases between them. The CDR3 runs to 14 residues.

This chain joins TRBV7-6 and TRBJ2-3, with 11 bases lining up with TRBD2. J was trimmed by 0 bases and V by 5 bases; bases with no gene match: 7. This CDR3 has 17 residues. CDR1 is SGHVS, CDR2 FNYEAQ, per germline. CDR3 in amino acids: CASSPQTSGTSTDTQYF. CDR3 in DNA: TGTGCCAGCAGCCCTCAGACTAGCGGGACTAGCACAGATACGCAGTATTTT.

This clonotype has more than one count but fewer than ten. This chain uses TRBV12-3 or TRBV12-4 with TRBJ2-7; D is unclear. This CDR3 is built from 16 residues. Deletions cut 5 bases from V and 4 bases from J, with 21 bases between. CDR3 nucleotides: TGTGCCAGCAGTCCCACCCTCCAGGAAAAAGGGTACGAGCAGTACTTC. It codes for CASSPTLQEKGYEQYF.

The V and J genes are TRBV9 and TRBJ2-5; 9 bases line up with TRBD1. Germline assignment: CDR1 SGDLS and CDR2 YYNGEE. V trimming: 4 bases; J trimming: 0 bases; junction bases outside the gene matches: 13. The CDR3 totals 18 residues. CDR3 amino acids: CASSPGQGSHTNQETQYF. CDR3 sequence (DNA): TGTGCCAGCAGCCCTGGACAGGGGTCTCATACCAACCAAGAGACCCAGTACTTC.

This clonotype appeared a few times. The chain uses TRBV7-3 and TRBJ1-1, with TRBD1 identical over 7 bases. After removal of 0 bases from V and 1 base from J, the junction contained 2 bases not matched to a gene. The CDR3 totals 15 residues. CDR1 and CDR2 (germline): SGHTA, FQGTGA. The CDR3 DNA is TGTGCCAGCAGCTTAACCCCAGGGGGGAACACTGAAGCTTTCTTT. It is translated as CASSLTPGGNTEAFF.

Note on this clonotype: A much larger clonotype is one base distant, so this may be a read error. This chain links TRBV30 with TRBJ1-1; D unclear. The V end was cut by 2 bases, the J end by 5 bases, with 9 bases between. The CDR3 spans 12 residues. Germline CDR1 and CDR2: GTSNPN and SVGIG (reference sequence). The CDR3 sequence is CAWSLGRTEAFF. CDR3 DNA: TGTGCCTGGAGTTTAGGGAGAACTGAAGCTTTCTTT.

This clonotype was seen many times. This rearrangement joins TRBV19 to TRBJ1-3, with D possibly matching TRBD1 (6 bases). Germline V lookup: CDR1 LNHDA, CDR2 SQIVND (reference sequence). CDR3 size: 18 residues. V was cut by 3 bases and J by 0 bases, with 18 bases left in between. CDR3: CASSISAYDRYSGNTIYF. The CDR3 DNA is TGTGCCAGTAGTATTTCCGCCTACGACAGGTACTCTGGAAACACCATATATTTT.

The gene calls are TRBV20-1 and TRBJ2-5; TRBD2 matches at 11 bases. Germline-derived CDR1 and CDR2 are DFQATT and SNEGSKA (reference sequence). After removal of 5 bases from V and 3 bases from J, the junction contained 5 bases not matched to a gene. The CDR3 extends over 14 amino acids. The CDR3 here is CSAEPGLAEETQYF. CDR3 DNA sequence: TGCAGTGCTGAGCCGGGACTAGCGGAAGAGACCCAGTACTTC.

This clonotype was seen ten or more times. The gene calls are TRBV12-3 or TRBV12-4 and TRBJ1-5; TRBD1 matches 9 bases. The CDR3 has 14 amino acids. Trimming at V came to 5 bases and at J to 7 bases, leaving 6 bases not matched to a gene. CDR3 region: CASSLGTGTQPQHF. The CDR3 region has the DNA TGTGCCAGCAGTCTCGGGACAGGGACCCAGCCCCAGCATTTT.

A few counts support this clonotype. The CDR3: CSASRAVDYNEQFF. Written as DNA, the CDR3 is TGCAGTGCTAGTCGAGCGGTTGATTACAATGAGCAGTTCTTC. This chain uses TRBV20-1 with TRBJ2-1; tentatively, D is TRBD2 (5 bases). V was pared by 3 bases and J by 4 bases, with 13 bases between. Germline V lookup: CDR1 DFQATT, CDR2 SNEGSKA (reference sequence). The CDR3 contains 14 residues.

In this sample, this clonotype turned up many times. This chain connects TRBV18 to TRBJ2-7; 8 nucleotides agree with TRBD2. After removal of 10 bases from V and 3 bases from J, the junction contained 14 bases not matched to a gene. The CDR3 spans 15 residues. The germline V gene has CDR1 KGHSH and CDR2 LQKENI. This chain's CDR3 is CATTPGGDGGYEQYF. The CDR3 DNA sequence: TGTGCCACGACACCGGGAGGGGACGGAGGCTACGAGCAGTACTTC.

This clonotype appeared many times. CDR3 in amino acids: CASRATGFGGYTF. CDR3 nucleotides: TGTGCCAGCAGAGCAACAGGGTTCGGTGGCTACACCTTC. This chain links TRBV12-3 or TRBV12-4 with TRBJ1-2; a weak D match, TRBD1 (6 bases). V was shortened by 6 bases and J by 7 bases, with 15 bases between the two germline ends. The CDR3 has 13 residues.

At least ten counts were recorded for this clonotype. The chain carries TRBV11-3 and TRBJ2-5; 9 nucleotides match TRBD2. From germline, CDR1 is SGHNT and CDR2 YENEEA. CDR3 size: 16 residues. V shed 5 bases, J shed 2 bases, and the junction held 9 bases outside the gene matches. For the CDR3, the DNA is TGTGCCAGCAGCCCGGGCACTAGCGGGTCTCAAGAGACCCAGTACTTC. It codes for CASSPGTSGSQETQYF.

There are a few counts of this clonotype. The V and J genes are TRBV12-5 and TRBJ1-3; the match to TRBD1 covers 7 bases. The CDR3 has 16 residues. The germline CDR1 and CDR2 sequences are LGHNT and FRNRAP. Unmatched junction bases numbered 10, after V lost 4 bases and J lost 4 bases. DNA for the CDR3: TGTGCTAGTGGTTCGGGACAGTCCCCAGGGGGAAACACCATATATTTT. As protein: CASGSGQSPGGNTIYF.